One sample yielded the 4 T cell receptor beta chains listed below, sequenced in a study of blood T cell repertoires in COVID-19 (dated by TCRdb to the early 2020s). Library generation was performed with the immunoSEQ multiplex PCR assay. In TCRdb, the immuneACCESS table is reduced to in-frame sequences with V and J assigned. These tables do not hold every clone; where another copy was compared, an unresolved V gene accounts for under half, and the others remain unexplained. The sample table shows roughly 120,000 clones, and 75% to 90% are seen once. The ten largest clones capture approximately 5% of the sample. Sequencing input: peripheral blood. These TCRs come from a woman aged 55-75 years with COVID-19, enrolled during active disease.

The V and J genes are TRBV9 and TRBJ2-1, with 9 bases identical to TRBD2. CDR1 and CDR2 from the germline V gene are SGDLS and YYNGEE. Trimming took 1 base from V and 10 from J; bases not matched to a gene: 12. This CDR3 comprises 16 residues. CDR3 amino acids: CASSVTGGGGAWEQFF. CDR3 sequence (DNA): TGTGCCAGCAGCGTAACTGGCGGCGGGGGGGCTTGGGAGCAGTTCTTC.

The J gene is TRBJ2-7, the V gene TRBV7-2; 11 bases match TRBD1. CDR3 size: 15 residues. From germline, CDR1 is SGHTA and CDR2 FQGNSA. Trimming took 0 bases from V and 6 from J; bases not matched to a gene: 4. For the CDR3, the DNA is TGTGCCAGCAGCTTAGCCGGGACAGGGGGTGGCGAGCAGTACTTC. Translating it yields CASSLAGTGGGEQYF. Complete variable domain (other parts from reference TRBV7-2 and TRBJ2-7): GAGVSQSPSNKVTEKGKDVELRCDPISGHTALYWYRQSLGQGLEFLIYFQGNSAPDKSGLPSDRFSAERTGGSVSTLTIQRTQQEDSAVYLCASSLAGTGGGEQYFGPGTRLTVT.

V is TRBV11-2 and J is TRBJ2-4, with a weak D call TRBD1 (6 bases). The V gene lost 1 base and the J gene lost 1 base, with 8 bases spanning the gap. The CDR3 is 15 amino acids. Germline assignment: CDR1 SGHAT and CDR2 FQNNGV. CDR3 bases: TGTGCCAGCAGCTTAGGTCAGGGGGCCAAAAACATTCAGTACTTC. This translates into CASSLGQGAKNIQYF.

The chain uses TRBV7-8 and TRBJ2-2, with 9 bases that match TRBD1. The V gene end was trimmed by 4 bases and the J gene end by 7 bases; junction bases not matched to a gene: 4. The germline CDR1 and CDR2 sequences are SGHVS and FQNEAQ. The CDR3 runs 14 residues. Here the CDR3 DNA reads TGTGCCAGCAGCTATACAGGGGGCGGCGGGGAGCTGTTTTTT. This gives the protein CASSYTGGGGELFF. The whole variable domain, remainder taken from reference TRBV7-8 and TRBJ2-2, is GAGVSQSPRYKVAKRGQDVALRCDPISGHVSLFWYQQALGQGPEFLTYFQNEAQLDKSGLPSDRFFAERPEGSVSTLKIQRTQQEDSAVYLCASSYTGGGGELFFGEGSRLTVL.